This T cell receptor (beta chain) was identified in a study of preoperative IRX-2 immunotherapy in early breast cancer. Profiling relied on immunoSEQ multiplex PCR, and the TCRdb table lists in-frame clones only, not all of them. Altogether 43,000 or so clones are present, about 95% being singletons, with the ten largest covering more than 1.5%. The treatment here: preoperative locoregional IRX-2 cytokine immunotherapy. This phase Ib study tested locoregional IRX-2 cytokine immunotherapy given before surgery. The germline V and J ends were trimmed by 3 bases and 4 bases, with 10 bases remaining between them. The germline V gene encodes CDR1 MNHEY and CDR2 SMNVEV (reference sequence). The CDR3 is 14 amino acids.

The clonotype was recovered from a human donor with breast cancer. The genes are TRBV27 and TRBJ2-1; D is undetermined. The starting material was tumor tissue, obtained after IRX-2 immunotherapy. The CDR3 nucleotides read TGTGCCAGCAGTTTTAATCTAGTTTACAATGAGCAGTTCTTC. Residues: CASSFNLVYNEQFF.